These 25 T cell receptor beta chains were all obtained from the same sample, sequenced in a study of blood T cell repertoires in COVID-19. Sequencing was performed with immunoSEQ multiplex PCR; in TCRdb, only in-frame clones are kept and a portion is missing. The sample lists fewer than 90,000 clones, about 80% occurring once. The sequencing input was peripheral blood. These receptors were obtained from a human donor in a cohort sampled during active COVID-19.

This sequence joins TRBV5-5 and TRBJ1-4; a possible D gene is TRBD1 (6 bases). Germline CDR1 SGHKS, CDR2 YYEKEE (reference sequence). Trimming shortened V by 3 bases and J by 0 bases, and 9 bases separated the two germline ends. CDR3 length: 15 amino acids. CDR3 in amino acids: CASSWGQATNEKLFF. The CDR3 DNA is TGTGCCAGCAGCTGGGGACAAGCAACTAATGAAAAACTGTTTTTT.

V is TRBV6-5 and J is TRBJ1-5; 11 nucleotides match TRBD1. CDR3 length equals 15 residues. Germline loops: CDR1 MNHEY, CDR2 SVGAGI. The V segment lost 5 bases and the J segment 7 bases; nucleotides outside the gene matches: 7. DNA of the CDR3: TGTGCCAGCAGTCCGGACAGGGGGCGACGCCAGCCCCAGCATTTT. Residues: CASSPDRGRRQPQHF.

The chain uses TRBV3-1 (or the pseudogene TRBV3-2) and TRBJ2-5; no clear D gene. This CDR3 contains 14 residues. Trimming shortened V by 1 base and J by 0 bases, and 6 bases separated the two germline ends. CDR1 and CDR2 (germline): LGHDT, YNNKEL (reference sequence). CDR3 sequence: CASSQVGYQETQYF. The CDR3 DNA reads TGTGCCAGCAGCCAAGTCGGGTACCAAGAGACCCAGTACTTC.

The CDR3 DNA follows: TGTGCCAGCTCACCACGGTTGGACGGAGGCAATGAGCAGTTCTTC. Translating it yields CASSPRLDGGNEQFF. V and J are TRBV18 and TRBJ2-1, with TRBD2 as a possible D gene (5 bases). This CDR3 contains 15 residues. Germline loops: CDR1 KGHSH, CDR2 LQKENI. V lost 1 base and J lost 6, with 13 bases in between.

The chain uses TRBV20-1 and TRBJ2-1; 15 bases are a match to TRBD2. With V trimmed by 3 bases and J by 8 bases, 8 bases remained unmatched. Germline-derived CDR1 and CDR2 are DFQATT and SNEGSKA (reference sequence). The CDR3 has 16 residues. As DNA, the CDR3 is TGCAGTGCTAGTAATTGGGGACTAGCGGGGGGAGATGAGCAGTTCTTC. The encoded protein is CSASNWGLAGGDEQFF.

This chain joins TRBV5-5 and TRBJ1-5; TRBD1 agrees at 12 bases. The CDR3 covers 16 residues. J was trimmed by 6 bases and V by 2 bases; bases with no gene match: 6. Germline V gives CDR1 SGHKS, CDR2 YYEKEE (reference sequence). In nucleotides, the CDR3 is TGTGCCAGCAGCTTTACACCGGGACAGGGGGCTCAGCCCCAGCATTTT. This translates into CASSFTPGQGAQPQHF.

The V call is TRBV19, the J call TRBJ1-1; TRBD1 might be the D (5 bases). CDR3 size: 15 residues. Germline loops: CDR1 LNHDA, CDR2 SQIVND (reference sequence). V was trimmed by 1 base and J by 0 bases, leaving 9 bases between them. CDR3 region: CASSIVGQMNTEAFF. DNA for the CDR3: TGTGCCAGTAGTATAGTGGGGCAGATGAACACTGAAGCTTTCTTT.

The chain links TRBV7-2 to TRBJ1-4, with TRBD1 as a possible D gene (5 bases). CDR1 SGHTA and CDR2 FQGNSA come from the germline V gene. Trimming left V 1 base short and J 4 bases short, with 7 bases between. The CDR3 covers 14 residues. CDR3 bases: TGTGCCAGCAGCTTAGAGACAGTTAATGAAAAACTGTTTTTT. This codes for CASSLETVNEKLFF.

The V gene is TRBV5-1, the J gene TRBJ2-5; no clear D. Trimming shortened V by 1 base and J by 5 bases, and 15 bases separated the two germline ends. CDR1 SGHRS and CDR2 YFSETQ come from the germline V gene. There are 15 residues in the CDR3. In nucleotides, the CDR3 is TGCGCCAGCAGCTTGAACAATCTTATCGGGGAGACCCAGTACTTC. It translates to CASSLNNLIGETQYF.

The CDR3: CASNSPGTGIYEQYF. CDR3 nucleotide sequence: TGTGCCAGTAACTCTCCGGGGACAGGGATATACGAGCAGTACTTC. V and J are TRBV19 and TRBJ2-7, with TRBD1 matching 9 bases. This CDR3 spans 15 amino acids. The junction had 11 bases not matched to a gene; V was cut back by 7 bases and J by 4 bases. From germline, CDR1 is LNHDA and CDR2 SQIVND (reference sequence). The whole variable domain, filled in from reference TRBV19 and TRBJ2-7, reads DGGITQSPKYLFRKEGQNVTLSCEQNLNHDAMYWYRQDPGQGLRLIYYSQIVNDFQKGDIAEGYSVSREKKESFPLTVTSAQKNPTAFYLCASNSPGTGIYEQYFGPGTRLTVT.

The chain links TRBV20-1 to TRBJ1-1; D ambiguous. V lost 3 bases and J lost 1, with 15 bases in between. The germline V gene encodes CDR1 DFQATT and CDR2 SNEGSKA (reference sequence). The CDR3 loop spans 15 amino acids. The CDR3: CSASRIGVRNTEAFF. CDR3 sequence (DNA): TGCAGTGCTAGTAGAATCGGGGTTCGGAACACTGAAGCTTTCTTT.

This chain joins TRBV11-3 and TRBJ1-1; D is ambiguous. The CDR3 spans 12 residues. V lost 2 bases to trimming and J lost 9 bases, with 10 bases between them. CDR1 SGHNT and CDR2 YENEEA come from the germline V gene. DNA of the CDR3: TGTGCCAGCAGCTTACGGGATTCTAAAGCTTTCTTT. The encoded protein is CASSLRDSKAFF. The variable domain in full, completed from reference TRBV11-3 and TRBJ1-1, reads EAGVVQSPRYKIIEKKQPVAFWCNPISGHNTLYWYLQNLGQGPELLIRYENEEAVDDSQLPKDRFSAERLKGVDSTLKIQPAELGDSAVYLCASSLRDSKAFFGQGTRLTVV.

The V and J genes are TRBV6-5 and TRBJ1-1; 7 nucleotides line up with TRBD1. The V gene's germline CDR1 is MNHEY and CDR2 SVGAGI. V was clipped by 5 bases and J by 2 bases; unmatched bases: 5. This CDR3 is 14 amino acids long. The CDR3 sequence is CASSPGTENTEAFF. CDR3 DNA sequence: TGTGCCAGCAGTCCTGGGACAGAAAACACTGAAGCTTTCTTT.

This clone was detected a few times. This chain connects TRBV5-1 to TRBJ2-6, with 15 bases aligning to TRBD2. V gave up 4 bases and J gave up 4 bases; unmatched junction bases: 12. Germline CDR1 SGHRS, CDR2 YFSETQ. This CDR3 spans 20 amino acids. In nucleotides, the CDR3 is TGCGCCAGCAGCGGCGGGGGACTAGCGGGAGGCCCATTAGGGGCCAACGTCCTGACTTTC. Encoded protein: CASSGGGLAGGPLGANVLTF. The entire variable domain, with the rest obtained from reference TRBV5-1 and TRBJ2-6, is as follows: KAGVTQTPRYLIKTRGQQVTLSCSPISGHRSVSWYQQTPGQGLQFLFEYFSETQRNKGNFPGRFSGRQFSNSRSEMNVSTLELGDSALYLCASSGGGLAGGPLGANVLTFGAGSRLTVL.

The chain couples TRBV2 to TRBJ1-2; D not resolved. V was cut by 4 bases and J by 5 bases, with 5 bases left in between. Germline V gene data show CDR1 as SNHLY and CDR2 as FYNNEI. This CDR3 spans 11 amino acids. The CDR3 loop reads CASSVQYGYTF. CDR3 nucleotides: TGTGCCAGCAGTGTACAGTATGGCTACACCTTC.

The rearrangement joins TRBV7-2 to TRBJ1-5; tentatively, D is TRBD1 (5 bases). Trimming stripped 1 base from V and 2 bases from J, with 12 bases between. Per the germline V gene, CDR1 is SGHTA and CDR2 is FQGNSA. The CDR3 loop spans 16 amino acids. The CDR3 protein is CASSLGTSRGNQPQHF. Here the CDR3 DNA reads TGTGCCAGCAGCTTAGGGACATCTAGAGGCAATCAGCCCCAGCATTTT.

The gene calls are TRBV5-1 and TRBJ2-7, with TRBD1 as a possible D gene (6 bases). The CDR3 covers 13 residues. V lost 4 bases to trimming and J lost 2 bases, with 10 bases between them. Germline V gene data show CDR1 as SGHRS and CDR2 as YFSETQ. The CDR3 loop reads CASSRDTTYEQYF. DNA of the CDR3: TGCGCCAGCAGCCGGGACACAACCTACGAGCAGTACTTC.

This chain joins TRBV6-5 and TRBJ2-2; a weak D match, TRBD2 (6 bases). The CDR3 has 15 amino acids. The V gene lost 5 bases and the J gene lost 7 bases, with 17 bases spanning the gap. CDR1 and CDR2 from the germline V gene are MNHEY and SVGAGI. The CDR3 DNA sequence: TGTGCCAGCAGTACAGGATCGCGGGGTGGCGGGGAGCTGTTTTTT. It translates to CASSTGSRGGGELFF.

This clone came up once. The CDR3 bases are TGTGCCAGCAGTCCAGAATATAATTCACCCCTCCACTTT. Protein product: CASSPEYNSPLHF. The chain is built from TRBV27 and TRBJ1-6; D is ambiguous. In germline, CDR1 is MNHEY, CDR2 SMNVEV (reference sequence). V lost 5 bases and J 4 bases, leaving 6 bases between the germline ends. The CDR3 runs 13 residues.

This chain connects TRBV29-1 to TRBJ2-3, with D maybe TRBD2 (5 bases). The CDR3 consists of 13 residues. Trimming took 4 bases from V and 1 from J, leaving 9 bases between them. Germline V gives CDR1 SQVTM, CDR2 ANQGSEA. DNA for the CDR3: TGCAGCGTTGCTCCCGGGGGCACAGATACGCAGTATTTT. This sequence encodes CSVAPGGTDTQYF.

This clone turned up a few times. The chain joins TRBV18 to TRBJ1-4; D is possibly TRBD1 (5 bases). This CDR3 is 16 amino acids long. Trimming shortened V by 2 bases and J by 1 base, and 11 bases separated the two germline ends. From germline, CDR1 is KGHSH and CDR2 LQKENI. Written as DNA, the CDR3 is TGTGCCAGCTCACCAGACAGAAGCCTAACTAATGAAAAACTGTTTTTT. This translates into CASSPDRSLTNEKLFF.

V and J are TRBV3-1 (or the pseudogene TRBV3-2) and TRBJ2-5, with D tentatively TRBD2 (6 bases). Germline CDR1 LGHDT, CDR2 YNNKEL (reference sequence). This CDR3 has 14 residues. Trimming took off 4 bases at V and 5 bases at J, with 14 bases between the two ends. CDR3 in DNA: TGTGCCAGCAGCCCGTCTGGAAGCGGGGAGACCCAGTACTTC. It specifies CASSPSGSGETQYF.

The gene calls are TRBV5-1 and TRBJ2-7, with D perhaps TRBD1 (6 bases). The CDR3 is 15 residues long. Trimming pared 4 bases from V and 5 bases from J, leaving 19 bases between. Looked up from germline, CDR1 is SGHRS and CDR2 is YFSETQ. CDR3 residues: CASSLRAQGRDEQYF. Here the CDR3 DNA reads TGCGCCAGCAGCCTAAGAGCACAGGGAAGGGACGAGCAGTACTTC.

V usage is TRBV5-1 and J usage is TRBJ2-3; 16 nucleotides align to TRBD2. V shed 5 bases, J shed 2 bases, and the junction held 8 bases outside the gene matches. CDR3 size: 18 residues. Germline V gene sequence: CDR1 SGHRS, CDR2 YFSETQ. CDR3 coding DNA: TGCGCCAGCAGTGCCGGGACTAGCGGGGGGGCGTACACAGATACGCAGTATTTT. Translation gives CASSAGTSGGAYTDTQYF.

The chain is built from TRBV7-2 and TRBJ2-1, with D perhaps matching TRBD2 (6 bases). Germline assignment: CDR1 SGHTA and CDR2 FQGNSA. The length of the CDR3 is 14 residues. With 1 base removed from V and 10 bases from J, the gap between germline ends came to 14 bases. The CDR3 is CASSLGTRDLEQFF. In DNA, the CDR3 is TGTGCCAGCAGCTTAGGGACCAGGGACTTGGAGCAGTTCTTC.